This T cell receptor beta chain was identified in a study of shared clonotypes between healthy human individuals. Study details: Per donor, CD8 memory used one plate, CD8 naive used two, CD4 memory used three and CD4 naive used three.

The CDR3 is 14 amino acids. Per germline, CDR1 SEHNR and CDR2 FQNEAQ (reference sequence). With 1 base removed from V and 6 bases from J, the gap between germline ends came to 13 bases. The naive CD8 population came from CD45RO-negative cells selected for CCR7, without terminally differentiated effector memory CD45RA+ cells. Regarding this clone: Its antigen is as yet unknown.

Clones were sequenced by immunoSEQ multiplex PCR, and TCRdb holds only the in-frame ones, with some missing. The table shows some 2 million clones, with about 95% occurring only once. Study results and caveats: Estimated richness was generally greater in naive than memory subsets.

The sequencing sample was made of naive CD8+ T cells sorted from blood. This receptor was obtained from a man aged 18 to 29 in good health. V is TRBV7-9 and J is TRBJ2-7, with D perhaps matching TRBD2 (5 bases). CDR3 in amino acids: CASSLDGVTGEQYF. The DNA for the CDR3 is TGTGCCAGCAGCTTAGACGGGGTAACTGGCGAGCAGTACTTC.